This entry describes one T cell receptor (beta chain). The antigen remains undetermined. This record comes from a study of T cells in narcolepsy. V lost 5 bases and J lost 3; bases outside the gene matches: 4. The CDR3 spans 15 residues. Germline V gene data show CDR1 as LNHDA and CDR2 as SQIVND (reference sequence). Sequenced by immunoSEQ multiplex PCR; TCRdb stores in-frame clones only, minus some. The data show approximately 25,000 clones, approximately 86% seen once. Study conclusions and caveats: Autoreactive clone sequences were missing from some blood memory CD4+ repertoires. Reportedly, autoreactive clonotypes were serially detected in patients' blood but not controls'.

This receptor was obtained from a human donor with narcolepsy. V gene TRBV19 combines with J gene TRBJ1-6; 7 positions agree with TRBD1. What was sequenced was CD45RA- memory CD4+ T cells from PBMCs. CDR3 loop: CASSLRDSYNSPLHF. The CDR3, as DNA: TGTGCCAGTAGTCTCCGGGACAGCTATAATTCACCCCTCCACTTT.